The 4 T cell receptor beta chains below come from one sample, sequenced in a study of diagnostic markers for celiac disease. TCRdb reprocessed the reads; each CDR3 protein has one entry and no DNA is given. The sample's table shows approximately 500 distinct CDR3 sequences. Sequencing was performed on either unsorted cells or a sorted T cell fraction (not recorded which). These receptors originate from a human donor.

This clonotype counts as medium-sized by frequency. The J gene is TRBJ1-2, the V gene TRBV5-1; the TRBD1 assignment by TCRdb is unverifiable without DNA. CDR3 size: 15 residues. The germline gives CDR1 SGHRS, CDR2 YFSETQ. CDR3 residues: CASSAQGQIRYGYTF.

This clonotype is classed as medium-sized by frequency. The rearrangement joins TRBV27 to TRBJ2-2; TCRdb's D call of TRBD1 is untestable without DNA. Germline values: CDR1 MNHEY, CDR2 SMNVEV (reference sequence). This CDR3 is 15 amino acids long. This CDR3 reads CASRRTGSNTGELFF.

V usage is TRBV10-3 and J usage is TRBJ1-3; the D gene TCRdb calls, TRBD1, cannot be checked with no DNA. This CDR3 has 14 residues. Germline CDR1 is ENHRY and CDR2 is SYGVKD. The CDR3: CASRDRGSGNTIYF.

Judged by frequency, this clonotype is medium-sized. This chain links TRBV15 with TRBJ1-4; TCRdb names TRBD1, which stays unverified in the absence of DNA. CDR1 and CDR2 from the germline V gene are LNHNV and YYDKDF (reference sequence). CDR3 length: 11 residues. The CDR3 sequence: CATSRGTGLFF. The variable domain in full, with the rest retrieved from reference TRBV15 and TRBJ1-4, is DAMVIQNPRYQVTQFGKPVTLSCSQTLNHNVMYWYQQKSSQAPKLLFHYYDKDFNNEADTPDNFQSRRPNTSFCFLDIRSPGLGDTAMYLCATSRGTGLFFGSGTQLSVL.